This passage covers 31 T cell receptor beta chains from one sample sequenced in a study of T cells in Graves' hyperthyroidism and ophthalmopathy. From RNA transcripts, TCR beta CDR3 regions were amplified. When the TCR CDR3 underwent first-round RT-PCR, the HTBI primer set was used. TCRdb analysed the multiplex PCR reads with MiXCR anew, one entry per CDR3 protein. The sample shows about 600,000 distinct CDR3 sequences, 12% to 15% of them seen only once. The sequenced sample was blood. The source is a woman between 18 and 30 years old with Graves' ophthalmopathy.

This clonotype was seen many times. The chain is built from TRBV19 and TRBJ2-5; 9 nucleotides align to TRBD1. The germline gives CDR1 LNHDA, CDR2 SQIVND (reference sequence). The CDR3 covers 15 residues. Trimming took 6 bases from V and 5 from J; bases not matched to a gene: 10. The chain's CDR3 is CASRSLTGGSETQYF. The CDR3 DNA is TGTGCCAGTAGAAGCTTGACAGGGGGATCGGAGACCCAGTACTTC.

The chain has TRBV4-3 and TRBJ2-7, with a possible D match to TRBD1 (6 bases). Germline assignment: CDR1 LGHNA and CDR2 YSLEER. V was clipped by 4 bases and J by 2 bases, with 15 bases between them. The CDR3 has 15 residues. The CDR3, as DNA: TGCGCCAGCAGCCGAGCGACAGGTTCCGCCTACGAGCAGTACTTC. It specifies CASSRATGSAYEQYF.

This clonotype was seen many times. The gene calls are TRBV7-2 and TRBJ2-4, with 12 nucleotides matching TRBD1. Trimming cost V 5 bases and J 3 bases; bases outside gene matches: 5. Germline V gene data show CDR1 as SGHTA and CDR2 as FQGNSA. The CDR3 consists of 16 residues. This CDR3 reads CASSPGQGAGKNIQYF. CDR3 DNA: TGTGCCAGCAGCCCGGGACAGGGGGCAGGCAAAAACATTCAGTACTTC.

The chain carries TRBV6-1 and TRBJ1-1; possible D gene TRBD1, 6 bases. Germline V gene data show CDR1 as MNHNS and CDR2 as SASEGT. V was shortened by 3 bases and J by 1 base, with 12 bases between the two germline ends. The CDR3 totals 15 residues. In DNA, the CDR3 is TGTGCCAGCAGTGAGAGGGGACACCGGAACACTGAAGCTTTCTTT. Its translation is CASSERGHRNTEAFF.

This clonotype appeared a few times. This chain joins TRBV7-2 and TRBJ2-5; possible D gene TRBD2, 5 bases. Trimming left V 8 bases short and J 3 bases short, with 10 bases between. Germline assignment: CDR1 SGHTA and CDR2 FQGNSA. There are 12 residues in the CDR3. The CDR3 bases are TGTGCCAGCTCCCGGGAAGAAGAGACCCAGTACTTC. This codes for CASSREEETQYF.

CDR3 in DNA: TGTGCCAGCAGCTTAATAGGGGGAGGATCAGATACGCAGTATTTT. Its translation: CASSLIGGGSDTQYF. This chain links TRBV7-3 with TRBJ2-3, with D tentatively TRBD1 or TRBD2 (6 bases each). This CDR3 contains 15 residues. Per germline, CDR1 SGHTA and CDR2 FQGTGA. V lost 1 base and J 4 bases, leaving 12 bases between the germline ends.

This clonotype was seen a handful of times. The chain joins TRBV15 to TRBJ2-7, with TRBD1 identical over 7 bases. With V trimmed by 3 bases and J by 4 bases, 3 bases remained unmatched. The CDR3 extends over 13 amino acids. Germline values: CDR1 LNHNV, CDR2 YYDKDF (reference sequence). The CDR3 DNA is TGTGCCACCAGCAGGACAGGGAATTACGAGCAGTACTTC. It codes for CATSRTGNYEQYF.

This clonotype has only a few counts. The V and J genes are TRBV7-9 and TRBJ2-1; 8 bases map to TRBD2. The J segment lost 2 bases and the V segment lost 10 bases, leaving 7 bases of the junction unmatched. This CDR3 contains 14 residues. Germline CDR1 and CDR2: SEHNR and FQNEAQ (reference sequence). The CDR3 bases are TGTGCCATACGGGGGGGGAGGGCCTACAATGAGCAGTTCTTC. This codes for CAIRGGRAYNEQFF.

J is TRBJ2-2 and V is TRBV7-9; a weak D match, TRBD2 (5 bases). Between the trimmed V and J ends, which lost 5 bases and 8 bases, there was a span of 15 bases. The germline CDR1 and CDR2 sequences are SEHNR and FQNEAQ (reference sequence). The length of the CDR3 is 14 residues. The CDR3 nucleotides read TGTGCCAGCAGCCCAGGAGGCGGCATGGGGGAGCTGTTTTTT. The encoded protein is CASSPGGGMGELFF.

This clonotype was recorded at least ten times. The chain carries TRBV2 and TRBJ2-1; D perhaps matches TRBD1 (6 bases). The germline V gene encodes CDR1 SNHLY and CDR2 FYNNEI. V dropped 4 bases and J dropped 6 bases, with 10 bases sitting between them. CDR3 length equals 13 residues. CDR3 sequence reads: CASSAWTANEQFF. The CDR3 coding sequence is TGTGCCAGCAGTGCTTGGACAGCCAATGAGCAGTTCTTC. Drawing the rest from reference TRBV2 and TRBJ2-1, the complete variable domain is EPEVTQTPSHQVTQMGQEVILRCVPISNHLYFYWYRQILGQKVEFLVSFYNNEISEKSEIFDDQFSVERPDGSNFTLKIRSTKLEDSAMYFCASSAWTANEQFFGPGTRLTVL.

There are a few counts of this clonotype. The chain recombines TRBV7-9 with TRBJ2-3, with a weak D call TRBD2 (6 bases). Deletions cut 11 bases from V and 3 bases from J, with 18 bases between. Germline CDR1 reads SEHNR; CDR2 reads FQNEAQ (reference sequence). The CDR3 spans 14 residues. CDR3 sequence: CAGKREPTTDTQYF. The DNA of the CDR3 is TGTGCCGGAAAACGGGAGCCTACTACAGATACGCAGTATTTT.

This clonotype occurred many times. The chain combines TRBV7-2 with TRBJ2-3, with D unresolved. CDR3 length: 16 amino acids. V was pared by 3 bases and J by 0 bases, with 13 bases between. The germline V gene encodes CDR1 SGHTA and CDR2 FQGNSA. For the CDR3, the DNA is TGTGCCAGCAGCTTGTTTGTCCATATCAGCACAGATACGCAGTATTTT. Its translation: CASSLFVHISTDTQYF.

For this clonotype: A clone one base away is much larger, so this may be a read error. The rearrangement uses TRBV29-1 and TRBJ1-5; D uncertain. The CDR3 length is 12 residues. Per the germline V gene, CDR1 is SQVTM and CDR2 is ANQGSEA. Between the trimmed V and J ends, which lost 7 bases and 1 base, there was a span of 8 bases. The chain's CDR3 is CSGGGSNQPQHF. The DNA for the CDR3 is TGCAGCGGAGGCGGCAGCAATCAGCCCCAGCATTTT. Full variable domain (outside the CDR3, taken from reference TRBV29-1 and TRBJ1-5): SAVISQKPSRDICQRGTSLTIQCQVDSQVTMMFWYRQQPGQSLTLIATANQGSEATYESGFVIDKFPISRPNLTFSTLTVSNMSPEDSSIYLCSGGGSNQPQHFGDGTRLSIL.

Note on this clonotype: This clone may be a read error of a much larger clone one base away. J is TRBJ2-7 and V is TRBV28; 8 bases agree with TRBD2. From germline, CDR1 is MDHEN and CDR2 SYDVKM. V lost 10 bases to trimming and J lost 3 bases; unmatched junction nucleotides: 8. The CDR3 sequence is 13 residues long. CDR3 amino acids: CATVAGPLYEQYF. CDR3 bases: TGTGCCACCGTAGCGGGACCCCTCTACGAGCAGTACTTC.

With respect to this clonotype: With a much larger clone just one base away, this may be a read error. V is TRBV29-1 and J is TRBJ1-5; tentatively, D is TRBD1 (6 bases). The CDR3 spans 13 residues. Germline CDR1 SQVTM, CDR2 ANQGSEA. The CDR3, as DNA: TGCAGCGTTGCAGGGGATAACAATCAGCCCCAGCAGTTT. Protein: CSVAGDNNQPQQF.

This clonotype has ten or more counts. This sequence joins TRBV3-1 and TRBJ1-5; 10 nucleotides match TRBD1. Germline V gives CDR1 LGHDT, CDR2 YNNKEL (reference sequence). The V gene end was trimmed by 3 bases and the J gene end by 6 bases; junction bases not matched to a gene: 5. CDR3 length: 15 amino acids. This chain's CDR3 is CASSHGTGDAQPQHF. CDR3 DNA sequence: TGTGCCAGCAGCCATGGGACAGGGGATGCTCAGCCCCAGCATTTT. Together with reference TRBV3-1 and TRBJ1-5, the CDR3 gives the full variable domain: DTAVSQTPKYLVTQMGNDKSIKCEQNLGHDTMYWYKQDSKKFLKIMFSYNNKELIINETVPNRFSPKSPDKAHLNLHINSLELGDSAVYFCASSHGTGDAQPQHFGDGTRLSIL.

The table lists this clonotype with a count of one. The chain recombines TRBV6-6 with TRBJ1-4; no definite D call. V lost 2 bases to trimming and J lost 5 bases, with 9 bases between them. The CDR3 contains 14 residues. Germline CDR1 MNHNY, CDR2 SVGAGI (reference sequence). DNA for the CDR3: TGTGCCAGCAGTTACGGAGACACGAATGAAAAACTGTTTTTT. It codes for CASSYGDTNEKLFF.

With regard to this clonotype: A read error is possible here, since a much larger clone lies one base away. The CDR3 protein is CASSKLQGANTEAFF. CDR3 coding DNA: TGTGCCAGCAGTAAACTACAGGGGGCGAACACTGAAGCTTTCTTT. This chain uses TRBV2 with TRBJ1-1, with 9 bases lining up with TRBD1. CDR3 size: 15 residues. Germline CDR1 SNHLY, CDR2 FYNNEI. V shed 5 bases, J shed 1 base, and the junction held 5 bases outside the gene matches.

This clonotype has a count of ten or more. CDR3 in DNA: TGTGCCTGCTCTCTGGAGGGCTACGAGCAGTACTTC. This encodes CACSLEGYEQYF. V gene TRBV6-2 or TRBV6-3 combines with J gene TRBJ2-7; the D gene is possibly TRBD2 (6 bases). Trimming took 11 bases from V and 3 from J, leaving 14 bases between them. CDR3 length: 12 amino acids. From germline, CDR1 is MNHEY and CDR2 SVGEGT.

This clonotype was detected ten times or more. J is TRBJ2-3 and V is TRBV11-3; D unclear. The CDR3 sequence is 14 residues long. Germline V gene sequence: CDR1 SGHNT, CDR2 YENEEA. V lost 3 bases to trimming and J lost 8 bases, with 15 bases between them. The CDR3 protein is CASSFPDGPGTQYF. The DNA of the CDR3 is TGTGCCAGCAGCTTCCCGGACGGTCCCGGTACGCAGTATTTT.

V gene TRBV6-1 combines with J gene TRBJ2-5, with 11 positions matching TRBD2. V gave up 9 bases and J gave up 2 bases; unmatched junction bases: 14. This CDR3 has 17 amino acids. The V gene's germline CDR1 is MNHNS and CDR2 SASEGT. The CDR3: CASYPVSGRATQETQYF. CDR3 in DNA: TGTGCCAGTTATCCCGTTAGCGGGAGGGCTACTCAAGAGACCCAGTACTTC.

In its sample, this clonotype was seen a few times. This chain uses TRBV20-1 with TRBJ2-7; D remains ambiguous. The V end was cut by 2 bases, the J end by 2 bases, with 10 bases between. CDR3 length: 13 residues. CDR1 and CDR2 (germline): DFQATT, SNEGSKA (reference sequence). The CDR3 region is CSARPGHAYEQYF. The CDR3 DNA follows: TGCAGTGCTAGACCCGGGCATGCCTACGAGCAGTACTTC.

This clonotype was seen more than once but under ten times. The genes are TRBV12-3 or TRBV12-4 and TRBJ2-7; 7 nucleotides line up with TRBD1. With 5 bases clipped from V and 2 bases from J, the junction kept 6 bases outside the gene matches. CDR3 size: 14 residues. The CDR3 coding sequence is TGTGCCAGCAGTCCTTGGACAGGAACCTACGAGCAGTACTTC. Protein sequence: CASSPWTGTYEQYF.

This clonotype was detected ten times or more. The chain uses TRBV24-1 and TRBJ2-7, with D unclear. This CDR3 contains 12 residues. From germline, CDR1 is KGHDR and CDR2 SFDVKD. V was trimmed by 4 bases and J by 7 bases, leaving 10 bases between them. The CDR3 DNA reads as TGTGCCACCAGTGACCCGGACCGGGAGCAGTACTTC. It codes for CATSDPDREQYF.

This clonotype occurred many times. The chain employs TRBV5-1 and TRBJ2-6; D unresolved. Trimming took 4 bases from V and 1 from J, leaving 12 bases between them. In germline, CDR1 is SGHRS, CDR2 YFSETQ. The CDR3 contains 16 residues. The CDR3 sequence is CASSAYRVSGANVLTF. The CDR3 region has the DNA TGCGCCAGCAGCGCCTACAGAGTGTCTGGGGCCAACGTCCTGACTTTC.

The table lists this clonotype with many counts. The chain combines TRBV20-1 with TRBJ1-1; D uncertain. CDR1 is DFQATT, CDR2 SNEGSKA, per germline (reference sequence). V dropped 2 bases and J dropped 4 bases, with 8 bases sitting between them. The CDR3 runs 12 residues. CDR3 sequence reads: CSARWAGTEAFF. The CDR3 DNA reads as TGCAGTGCTAGATGGGCAGGCACTGAAGCTTTCTTT.

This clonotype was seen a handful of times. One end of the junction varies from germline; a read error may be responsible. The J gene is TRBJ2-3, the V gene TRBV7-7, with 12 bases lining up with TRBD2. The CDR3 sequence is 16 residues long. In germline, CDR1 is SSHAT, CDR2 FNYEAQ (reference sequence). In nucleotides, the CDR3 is TGTGCTAGCAGCGCCGGACTAGCGGGGCGCACAGATACGCAGTATTTT. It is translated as CASSAGLAGRTDTQYF.

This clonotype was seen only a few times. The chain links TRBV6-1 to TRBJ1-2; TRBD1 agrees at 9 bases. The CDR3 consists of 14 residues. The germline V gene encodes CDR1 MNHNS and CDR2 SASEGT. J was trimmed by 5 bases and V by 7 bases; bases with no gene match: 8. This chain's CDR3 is CASMGDRVFYGYTF. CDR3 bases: TGTGCCAGCATGGGGGACAGGGTCTTTTATGGCTACACCTTC.

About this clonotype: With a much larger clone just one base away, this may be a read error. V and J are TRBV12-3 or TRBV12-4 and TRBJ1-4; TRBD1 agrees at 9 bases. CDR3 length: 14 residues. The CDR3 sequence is CVSTTGTGSEKLFF. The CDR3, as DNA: TGTGTCAGCACCACCGGGACAGGGTCTGAAAAACTGTTTTTT.

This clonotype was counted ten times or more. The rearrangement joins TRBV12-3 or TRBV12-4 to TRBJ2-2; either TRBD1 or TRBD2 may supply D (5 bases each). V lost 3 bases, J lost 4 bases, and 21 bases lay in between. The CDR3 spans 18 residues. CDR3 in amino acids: CASSLRRRAGSSTGELFF. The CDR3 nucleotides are TGTGCCAGCAGTTTGCGGCGGCGGGCAGGGTCGAGCACCGGGGAGCTGTTTTTT.

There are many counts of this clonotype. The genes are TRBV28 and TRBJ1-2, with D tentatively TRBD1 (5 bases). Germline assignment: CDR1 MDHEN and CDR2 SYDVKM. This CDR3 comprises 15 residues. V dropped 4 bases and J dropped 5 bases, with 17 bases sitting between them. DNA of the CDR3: TGTGCCAGCAGTTGGGCCCTCGACAGCATTTATGGCTACACCTTC. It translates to CASSWALDSIYGYTF.